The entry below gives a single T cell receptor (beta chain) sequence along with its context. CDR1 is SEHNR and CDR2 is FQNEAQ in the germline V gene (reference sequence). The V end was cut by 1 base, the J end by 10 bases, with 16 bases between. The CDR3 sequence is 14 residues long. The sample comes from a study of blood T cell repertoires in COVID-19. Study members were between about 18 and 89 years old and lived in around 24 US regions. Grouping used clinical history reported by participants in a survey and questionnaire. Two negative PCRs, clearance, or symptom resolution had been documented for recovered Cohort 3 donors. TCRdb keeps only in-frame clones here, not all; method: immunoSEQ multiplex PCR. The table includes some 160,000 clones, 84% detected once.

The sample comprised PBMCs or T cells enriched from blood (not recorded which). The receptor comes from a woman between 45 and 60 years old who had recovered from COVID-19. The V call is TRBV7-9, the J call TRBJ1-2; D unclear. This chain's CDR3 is CASSLEAGVAYYTF. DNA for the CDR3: TGTGCCAGCAGCTTAGAGGCCGGGGTGGCTTACTACACCTTC.